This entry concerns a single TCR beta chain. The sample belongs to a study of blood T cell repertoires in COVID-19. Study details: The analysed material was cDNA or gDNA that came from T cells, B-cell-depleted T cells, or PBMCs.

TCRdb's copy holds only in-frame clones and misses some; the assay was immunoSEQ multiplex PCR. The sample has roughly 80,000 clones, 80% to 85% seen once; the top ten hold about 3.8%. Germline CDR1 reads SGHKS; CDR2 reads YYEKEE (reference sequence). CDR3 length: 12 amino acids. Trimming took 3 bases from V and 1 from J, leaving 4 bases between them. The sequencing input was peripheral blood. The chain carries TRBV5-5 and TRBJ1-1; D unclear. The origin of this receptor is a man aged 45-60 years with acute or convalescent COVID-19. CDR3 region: CASSSQNTEAFF. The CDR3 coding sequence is TGTGCCAGCAGCTCACAGAACACTGAAGCTTTCTTT.